A single sample is the source of the 11 T cell receptor beta chains below, sequenced in a study of molecular identifiers for immune sequencing clone quantification. TCRdb re-analysed the PCR reads in MiXCR, keeping a single row per CDR3 protein. The table records more than 300,000 distinct CDR3 sequences, about a fifth of them present only once. The sample consisted of naive CD8+ T cells from blood, with Jurkat cell RNA spiked in. Subset of the sample: FACS-sorted CD8+CD4-CCR7+CD45RA+ naive T cells. Receptor source: a human donor in good health. Some libraries in this study had Jurkat cell RNA spiked in.

As for this clonotype: Since a much larger clone is just one base distant, this may be a read error. The chain joins TRBV6-6 to TRBJ1-3, with D possibly being TRBD1 (6 bases). Per germline, CDR1 MNHNY and CDR2 SVGAGI (reference sequence). The CDR3 totals 14 residues. The CDR3 region is CASRDRGSGDTIYF. Written as DNA, the CDR3 is TGTGCCAGCAGGGACAGAGGCTCTGGAGACACCATATATTTT.

This clonotype came up many times. The chain couples TRBV2 to TRBJ2-1; D remains unclear. CDR3 size: 16 residues. Germline V lookup: CDR1 SNHLY, CDR2 FYNNEI. The V end was cut by 2 bases, the J end by 10 bases, with 21 bases between. The DNA of the CDR3 is TGTGCCAGCAGTGAATTCCGTCTTTCAATCCCAACCGAGCAGTTCTTC. This gives the protein CASSEFRLSIPTEQFF.

This clonotype has just a few counts. This chain links TRBV15 with TRBJ2-3; TRBD2 matches 9 bases. Germline trimming cut 3 bases from V and 7 bases from J; bases unmatched to any gene: 14. Germline V gene data show CDR1 as LNHNV and CDR2 as YYDKDF (reference sequence). The CDR3 runs to 17 residues. CDR3 DNA sequence: TGTGCCACCAGCAGGGGCCCAGCGGGGGGCCACTCTTATACGCAGTATTTT. It is translated as CATSRGPAGGHSYTQYF.

Note on this clonotype: Given a much more abundant clone one base away, this may be a read error. The chain joins TRBV28 to TRBJ2-7; the match to TRBD2 covers 12 bases. Trimming cost V 6 bases and J 4 bases; bases outside gene matches: 7. Germline V lookup: CDR1 MDHEN, CDR2 SYDVKM. The CDR3 length is 15 residues. The CDR3 DNA reads TGTGCCAGCAGCCCATGGACTAGCGGGAAGTACGAGCAGTACTTC. It encodes CASSPWTSGKYEQYF.

The chain carries TRBV4-3 and TRBJ2-2; no reliable D call. The germline CDR1 and CDR2 sequences are LGHNA and YSLEER. The CDR3 consists of 16 residues. Trimming shortened V by 0 bases and J by 6 bases, and 14 bases separated the two germline ends. The CDR3 reads CASSQDPADTAGELFF. CDR3 in DNA: TGCGCCAGCAGCCAAGACCCGGCAGATACGGCCGGGGAGCTGTTTTTT.

This clonotype was recorded many times. V is TRBV5-5 and J is TRBJ2-3, with TRBD2 identical over 9 bases. CDR1 and CDR2 (germline): SGHKS, YYEKEE (reference sequence). The CDR3 runs 18 residues. The ends lost 0 bases at V and 1 base at J; junction bases unmatched: 9. The CDR3 region is CASSLAFVSGRGTDTQYF. In DNA, the CDR3 is TGTGCCAGCAGCTTGGCTTTCGTTAGCGGGAGAGGCACAGATACGCAGTATTTT.

A few counts support this clonotype. V and J are TRBV9 and TRBJ1-2; 7 positions match TRBD1. The CDR3 length is 15 residues. The V gene's germline CDR1 is SGDLS and CDR2 YYNGEE. V was pared by 0 bases and J by 2 bases, with 4 bases of the junction left unmatched. Here the CDR3 reads CASSVEGGSNYGYTF. In DNA form, the CDR3 reads TGTGCCAGCAGCGTAGAAGGGGGCTCAAACTATGGCTACACCTTC.

Ten or more counts support this clonotype. The chain carries TRBV6-5 and TRBJ1-1; D is ambiguous. Germline values: CDR1 MNHEY, CDR2 SVGAGI. V was shortened by 5 bases and J by 0 bases, with 19 bases between the two germline ends. The CDR3 sequence is 17 residues long. CDR3 protein: CASSRRREPDMNTEAFF. In nucleotides, the CDR3 is TGTGCCAGCAGTCGCAGACGGGAGCCCGATATGAACACTGAAGCTTTCTTT.

This clonotype was picked up many times. The V call is TRBV27, the J call TRBJ1-5, with D possibly being TRBD1 (6 bases). The CDR3 extends over 17 amino acids. Germline values: CDR1 MNHEY, CDR2 SMNVEV (reference sequence). Trimming removed 2 bases from V and 0 bases from J, with 14 bases in between. CDR3 DNA sequence: TGTGCCAGCAGTTTAACGGCAGGGGATTATAGCAATCAGCCCCAGCATTTT. Residues: CASSLTAGDYSNQPQHF.

This clonotype was seen many times. V is TRBV20-1 and J is TRBJ2-3; D unresolved. V was trimmed by 6 bases and J by 2 bases, leaving 12 bases between them. Germline lookup yields CDR1 DFQATT and CDR2 SNEGSKA (reference sequence). CDR3 size: 13 residues. CDR3 loop: CSAKDGYTDTQYF. The DNA for the CDR3 is TGCAGTGCCAAAGACGGCTACACAGATACGCAGTATTTT.

The chain couples TRBV9 to TRBJ1-1, with a tentative D call TRBD1 (5 bases). The CDR3 sequence is 15 residues long. V was trimmed by 4 bases and J by 6 bases, leaving 19 bases between them. CDR1 and CDR2 (germline): SGDLS, YYNGEE. Here the CDR3 reads CASSTSHVGGPEAFF. CDR3 coding DNA: TGTGCCAGCAGCACTTCCCACGTTGGGGGACCTGAAGCTTTCTTT.